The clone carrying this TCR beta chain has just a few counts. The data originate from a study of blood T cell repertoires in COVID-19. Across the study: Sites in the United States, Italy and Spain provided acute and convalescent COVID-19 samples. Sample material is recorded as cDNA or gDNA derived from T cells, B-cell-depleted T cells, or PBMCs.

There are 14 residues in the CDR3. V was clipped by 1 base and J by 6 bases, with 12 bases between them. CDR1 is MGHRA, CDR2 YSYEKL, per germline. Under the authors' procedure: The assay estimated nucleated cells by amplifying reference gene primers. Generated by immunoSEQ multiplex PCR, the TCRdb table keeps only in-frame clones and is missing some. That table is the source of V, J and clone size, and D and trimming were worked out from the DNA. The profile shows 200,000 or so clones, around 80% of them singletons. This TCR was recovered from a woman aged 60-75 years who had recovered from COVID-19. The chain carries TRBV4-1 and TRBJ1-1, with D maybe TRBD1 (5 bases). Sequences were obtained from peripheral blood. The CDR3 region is CASSQGYRRSEAFF. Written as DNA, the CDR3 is TGCGCCAGCAGCCAAGGCTACAGGAGATCTGAAGCTTTCTTT.